The 16 T cell receptor beta chains listed next were all sequenced from one sample in a study of human T cells and chemical hapten exposure. Documented time point: pre-sensitization, week 0. Sample treatment: therapeutic diphenylcyclopropenone sensitization with weekly scalp DPC. TCRdb ran MiXCR on the RACE reads and lists one entry per CDR3 protein. The table lists around 120,000 distinct CDR3 sequences, around an eighth of them singletons. The sample in question was whole blood, obtained in connection with sensitization to the hapten diphenylcyclopropenone (DPC). The receptor set was obtained from a woman aged 18 to 35 with alopecia areata. Some clones in this sample may be carry-over from other donors' samples.

This clonotype was recorded a few times. This chain links TRBV5-4 with TRBJ1-1; 9 positions match TRBD1. V gave up 0 bases and J gave up 7 bases; unmatched junction bases: 4. CDR1 is SGHNT and CDR2 is YYREEE in the germline V gene (reference sequence). The CDR3 length is 14 residues. The CDR3 DNA reads TGTGCCAGCAGCTTGGAAGGGACAGGGCTTGAAGCTTTCTTT. This sequence encodes CASSLEGTGLEAFF.

Details on this clonotype: Germline is not matched at one junction end, which may reflect a read error. The chain employs TRBV7-9 and TRBJ1-4; D unclear. There are 14 residues in the CDR3. Germline V gene sequence: CDR1 SEHNR, CDR2 FQNEAQ (reference sequence). The DNA for the CDR3 is TGTGCCAGCAGCCCATGGGCTGGGAATGAAAAACTGATTTTT. It specifies CASSPWAGNEKLIF.

This clonotype was observed a handful of times. In nucleotides, the CDR3 is TGTGCCAGCAGTCGGACTAGCTGGACGCAGTATTTT. Protein product: CASSRTSWTQYF. The chain links TRBV5-6 to TRBJ2-3; 8 bases are a match to TRBD2. The CDR3 spans 12 residues. V was clipped by 5 bases and J by 9 bases; unmatched bases: 5. The germline gives CDR1 SGHDT, CDR2 YYEEEE. Variable domain in full (rest from reference TRBV5-6 and TRBJ2-3): DAGVTQSPTHLIKTRGQQVTLRCSPKSGHDTVSWYQQALGQGPQFIFQYYEEEERQRGNFPDRFSGHQFPNYSSELNVNALLLGDSALYLCASSRTSWTQYFGPGTRLTVL.

This clonotype was counted many times. CDR3 coding DNA: TGTGCCAGCAGCCAATTAATGTGGGGAGGGATACTGCATGAGCAGTTCTTC. Its protein product is CASSQLMWGGILHEQFF. The chain carries TRBV3-1 and TRBJ2-1, with TRBD2 matching over 7 bases. V lost 2 bases, J lost 8 bases, and 15 bases stayed unmatched. This CDR3 is built from 17 residues. The germline gives CDR1 LGHDT, CDR2 YNNKEL (reference sequence).

In its sample, this clonotype was seen many times. The chain recombines TRBV4-2 with TRBJ1-4; the match to TRBD1 covers 10 bases. This CDR3 region has 15 residues. With 4 bases clipped from V and 7 bases from J, the junction kept 6 bases outside the gene matches. From germline, CDR1 is LGHNA and CDR2 YNFKEQ. This chain's CDR3 is CASSPPGTGAEKLFF. As DNA, the CDR3 is TGTGCCAGCAGCCCTCCCGGGACAGGGGCTGAAAAACTGTTTTTT.

This clonotype has only a few counts. The chain recombines TRBV3-1 with TRBJ1-2, with D unclear. Germline values: CDR1 LGHDT, CDR2 YNNKEL (reference sequence). V shed 5 bases and J shed 8 bases, with 15 bases lying between them. The CDR3 totals 13 residues. The CDR3 loop is CASSAIGLEGYTF. DNA for the CDR3: TGTGCCAGCAGCGCCATAGGACTTGAAGGCTACACCTTC. Together with reference TRBV3-1 and TRBJ1-2, the CDR3 gives the full variable domain: DTAVSQTPKYLVTQMGNDKSIKCEQNLGHDTMYWYKQDSKKFLKIMFSYNNKELIINETVPNRFSPKSPDKAHLNLHINSLELGDSAVYFCASSAIGLEGYTFGSGTRLTVV.

This clonotype has a count of ten or more. The CDR3 DNA reads TGTGCCAGTAGTATGTTGGAGGTGGGTCAGCCCCAGCATTTT. Protein: CASSMLEVGQPQHF. This chain links TRBV19 with TRBJ1-5; no firm D call. V was trimmed by 3 bases and J by 6 bases, leaving 12 bases between them. The CDR3 runs 14 residues. Germline CDR1 is LNHDA and CDR2 is SQIVND (reference sequence). Full variable domain (missing parts from reference TRBV19 and TRBJ1-5): DGGITQSPKYLFRKEGQNVTLSCEQNLNHDAMYWYRQDPGQGLRLIYYSQIVNDFQKGDIAEGYSVSREKKESFPLTVTSAQKNPTAFYLCASSMLEVGQPQHFGDGTRLSIL.

As concerns this clonotype: With a much larger clone just one base away, this may be a read error. The gene calls are TRBV25-1 and TRBJ1-3; 8 nucleotides align to TRBD1. Trimming at V came to 3 bases and at J to 7 bases, leaving 5 bases not matched to a gene. Germline CDR1 reads MGHDK; CDR2 reads SYGVNS. The CDR3 consists of 14 residues. The CDR3, as DNA: TGTGCCAGCAGTGAGATGGGACAGGACAACACCATATATTTT. Protein: CASSEMGQDNTIYF.

This clonotype was recorded at least ten times. The chain uses TRBV28 and TRBJ1-5, with 11 bases fitting TRBD1. Germline lookup yields CDR1 MDHEN and CDR2 SYDVKM. Trimming at V came to 5 bases and at J to 4 bases, leaving 10 bases not matched to a gene. The CDR3 sequence is 17 residues long. The CDR3 sequence is CASSPRTGGSTNQPQHF. The CDR3 bases are TGTGCCAGCAGTCCCCGGACAGGGGGCTCAACTAATCAGCCCCAGCATTTT.

The genes are TRBV4-3 and TRBJ2-2; D gene uncertain. Germline V gives CDR1 LGHNA, CDR2 YSLEER. Trimming pared 1 base from V and 6 bases from J, leaving 9 bases between. CDR3 length: 14 amino acids. The CDR3 DNA follows: TGCGCCAGCAGCCAAGGGTTGTTATCCGGGGAGCTGTTTTTT. It yields the protein CASSQGLLSGELFF.

This chain connects TRBV2 to TRBJ2-1; 14 bases map to TRBD2. With 6 bases clipped from V and 7 bases from J, the junction kept 8 bases outside the gene matches. Germline-derived CDR1 and CDR2 are SNHLY and FYNNEI. The CDR3 has 16 residues. This CDR3 is CASRGLAGDTTNEQFF. In DNA, the CDR3 is TGTGCCAGCAGGGGACTAGCGGGGGATACGACGAATGAGCAGTTCTTC.

The rearrangement uses TRBV10-3 and TRBJ2-2; 10 bases are a match to TRBD2. Germline V lookup: CDR1 ENHRY, CDR2 SYGVKD. The CDR3 is 16 amino acids. J gave up 6 bases and V 8 bases, and 12 bases lay outside the gene matches. This CDR3 reads CAIGESGLAGAGELFF. DNA for the CDR3: TGTGCCATCGGGGAGTCTGGCCTAGCGGGGGCCGGGGAGCTGTTTTTT.

In this sample, this clonotype turned up many times. The chain links TRBV6-4 to TRBJ2-2; TRBD1 matches 10 bases. Germline CDR1 reads MRHNA; CDR2 reads SNTAGT. Germline trimming cut 5 bases from V and 5 bases from J; bases unmatched to any gene: 2. This CDR3 has 14 amino acids. CDR3 DNA: TGTGCCAGCAGTTTGGACAGGGGGACCGGGGAGCTGTTTTTT. Residues: CASSLDRGTGELFF.

The CDR3 nucleotides read TGTGCCAGCAGCTTTGGCGAAGACAATGAGCAGTTCTTC. Protein: CASSFGEDNEQFF. The V gene is TRBV7-9, the J gene TRBJ2-1; D is uncertain. V was clipped by 3 bases and J by 5 bases, with 8 bases between them. CDR1 is SEHNR, CDR2 FQNEAQ, per germline (reference sequence). The CDR3 has 13 residues.

This clonotype was counted ten times or more. The CDR3 loop reads CASSQGLAGRYNEQFF. CDR3 in DNA: TGTGCCAGCAGCCAAGGACTAGCGGGGCGCTACAATGAGCAGTTCTTC. The chain has TRBV3-1 and TRBJ2-1, with TRBD2 matching 11 bases. This CDR3 region has 16 residues. J was trimmed by 3 bases and V by 1 base; bases with no gene match: 2. Germline V gene sequence: CDR1 LGHDT, CDR2 YNNKEL (reference sequence).

V usage is TRBV9 and J usage is TRBJ2-1; D not resolved. CDR3 length: 13 amino acids. Germline assignment: CDR1 SGDLS and CDR2 YYNGEE. V lost 0 bases to trimming and J lost 8 bases, with 9 bases between them. In DNA form, the CDR3 reads TGTGCCAGCAGCGTAGGATCGGGTGATGAGCAGTTCTTC. Translation: CASSVGSGDEQFF.